The text below deals with one TCR beta chain. Its cognate antigen is unknown. The data belong to a study of spatial heterogeneity in lung cancer. Study at large: There were consistently more beta-chain sequences detected than alpha-chain sequences.

Carried by each TCR cDNA molecule was a unique molecular identifier. TCRdb called the 5' RACE reads again in MiXCR, with one record for every CDR3 protein. The repertoire consists of about 92,000 distinct CDR3 sequences, with around 12% occurring once and the leading ten covering about two fifths. Time point defined: sample taken at primary tumor resection. General study findings and limits: Blood showed ubiquitous tumor TCRs more often at resection than at routine follow-up.

The TCR originated in a male donor with early-stage non-small cell lung cancer. This specimen consisted of PBMCs, obtained at surgery.

CDR3 nucleotides: TGTGCCAGCAGGGCGACTAGCGGGGGAGATACGCAGTATTTT. This translates into CASRATSGGDTQYF. The chain is built from TRBV6-2 or TRBV6-3 and TRBJ2-3, with TRBD2 identical over 12 bases. This CDR3 spans 14 amino acids. Germline V gene data show CDR1 as MNHEY and CDR2 as SVGEGT. The J segment lost 5 bases and the V segment lost 6 bases, leaving 3 bases of the junction unmatched.